Described below is a single T cell receptor (beta chain) sequence and its context. This sample was included in a study of cytomegalovirus exposure and HLA in healthy donors. Primers included in the PCR were 60 Vbeta and 13 Jbeta primers. TCRdb's table, derived via immunoSEQ multiplex PCR, lists solely in-frame clones and lacks some. The sample lists under 150,000 clones; around 80% were seen once. Germline lookup yields CDR1 MNHEY and CDR2 SMNVEV (reference sequence). The CDR3 length is 14 residues. Trimming pared 3 bases from V and 3 bases from J, leaving 12 bases between. This receptor was identified in a woman aged 45-60 years in good health and CMV-seronegative. Sequencing was carried out using PBMCs. The chain joins TRBV27 to TRBJ2-7; possible D gene TRBD2, 6 bases. The CDR3 sequence: CASSLAGRSYEQYF. The DNA for the CDR3 is TGTGCCAGCAGTTTGGCGGGGCGGAGCTACGAGCAGTACTTC.